The 25 T cell receptor beta chains below were found in one sample sequenced in a study of radiotherapy plus CTLA-4 blockade in lung cancer. Assay used: immunoSEQ multiplex PCR; TCRdb lists only in-frame clones, some missing. The sample includes roughly 120,000 clones, 78% of them seen just once. Material: peripheral blood, obtained from a patient treated with radiotherapy plus ipilimumab. The source of these receptors is a human donor with non-small cell lung cancer who had a partial response to radiotherapy plus ipilimumab.

The rearrangement joins TRBV9 to TRBJ2-7; 13 bases agree with TRBD2. The CDR3 contains 17 residues. V trimming: 0 bases; J trimming: 2 bases; junction bases outside the gene matches: 5. Germline CDR1 and CDR2: SGDLS and YYNGEE. Written as DNA, the CDR3 is TGTGCCAGCAGCGTAGAGCGTGGGACTAGCGGGACCTACGAGCAGTACTTC. Protein: CASSVERGTSGTYEQYF.

The V and J genes are TRBV27 and TRBJ1-5; 9 bases agree with TRBD1. Germline V gene lookup returns CDR1 MNHEY and CDR2 SMNVEV (reference sequence). This CDR3 spans 16 amino acids. V lost 6 bases and J lost 6; bases outside the gene matches: 12. Here the CDR3 reads CASSPRLTGGGQPQHF. The CDR3 DNA reads TGTGCCAGCAGCCCTCGACTAACAGGGGGCGGTCAGCCCCAGCATTTT.

J is TRBJ2-7 and V is TRBV9, with no clear D. Trimming took off 3 bases at V and 10 bases at J, with 20 bases between the two ends. Per the germline V gene, CDR1 is SGDLS and CDR2 is YYNGEE. The CDR3 length is 14 residues. The CDR3 loop reads CASSATSTVAPQYF. CDR3 nucleotides: TGTGCCAGCAGCGCTACCTCTACCGTCGCACCCCAGTACTTC.

V usage is TRBV15 and J usage is TRBJ2-1; D may be TRBD2 (6 bases). The germline V and J ends were trimmed by 0 bases and 5 bases, with 14 bases remaining between them. The germline gives CDR1 LNHNV, CDR2 YYDKDF (reference sequence). The CDR3 extends over 16 amino acids. This CDR3 is CATSRDYGSGHNEQFF. The CDR3 DNA follows: TGTGCCACCAGCAGAGATTACGGGAGTGGGCACAATGAGCAGTTCTTC.

This rearrangement joins TRBV20-1 to TRBJ2-2; D unclear. This CDR3 is 11 amino acids long. Germline V gene data show CDR1 as DFQATT and CDR2 as SNEGSKA (reference sequence). The CDR3 sequence: CGQAGTGELFF. The CDR3 DNA reads as TGCGGGCAAGCTGGCACCGGGGAGCTGTTTTTT.

The chain employs TRBV5-5 and TRBJ2-5; D gene uncertain. Germline V gene sequence: CDR1 SGHKS, CDR2 YYEKEE (reference sequence). V lost 0 bases to trimming and J lost 1 base, with 7 bases between them. The CDR3 is 14 amino acids. The CDR3 sequence is CASSLVGSQETQYF. The CDR3 DNA reads TGTGCCAGCAGCTTGGTTGGCAGCCAAGAGACCCAGTACTTC.

This clone was picked up a small number of times. The rearrangement uses TRBV6-6 and TRBJ1-4; 7 positions agree with TRBD1. V was clipped by 7 bases and J by 7 bases; unmatched bases: 9. CDR1 MNHNY and CDR2 SVGAGI come from the germline V gene (reference sequence). This CDR3 is built from 14 residues. The DNA for the CDR3 is TGTGCCAGCAAGGAGACAGGGATGCGTGAAAAACTGTTTTTT. This translates into CASKETGMREKLFF.

This clone showed up just a few times. The chain combines TRBV6-5 with TRBJ1-2; maybe TRBD1 (6 bases). V gave up 4 bases and J gave up 4 bases, with 16 bases separating them. Germline V gene sequence: CDR1 MNHEY, CDR2 SVGAGI. The CDR3 is made up of 15 amino acids. The CDR3 here is CASSWIQGGGYGYTF. CDR3 DNA: TGTGCCAGCAGTTGGATACAGGGCGGGGGCTATGGCTACACCTTC.

The chain joins TRBV6-5 to TRBJ1-1; D possibly corresponds to TRBD1 (5 bases). The germline gives CDR1 MNHEY, CDR2 SVGAGI. The CDR3 is 14 residues long. V lost 5 bases, J lost 1 base, and 11 bases lay in between. The DNA of the CDR3 is TGTGCCAGCAGTGGGGGACTTGGGAACACTGAAGCTTTCTTT. Encoded protein: CASSGGLGNTEAFF.

The rearrangement joins TRBV18 to TRBJ2-1, with 9 bases aligning to TRBD2. The J segment lost 0 bases and the V segment lost 4 bases, leaving 10 bases of the junction unmatched. Per the germline V gene, CDR1 is KGHSH and CDR2 is LQKENI. CDR3 length equals 18 residues. CDR3 nucleotides: TGTGCCAGCTCACTGGCATTATTGCGGGAGGGCTCCTACAATGAGCAGTTCTTC. This sequence encodes CASSLALLREGSYNEQFF. Full variable domain (missing parts from reference TRBV18 and TRBJ2-1): NAGVMQNPRHLVRRRGQEARLRCSPMKGHSHVYWYRQLPEEGLKFMVYLQKENIIDESGMPKERFSAEFPKEGPSILRIQQVVRGDSAAYFCASSLALLREGSYNEQFFGPGTRLTVL.

This sequence joins TRBV28 and TRBJ1-2; D remains ambiguous. Germline-derived CDR1 and CDR2 are MDHEN and SYDVKM. The CDR3 has 14 residues. V was pared by 2 bases and J by 3 bases, with 10 bases between. The CDR3 region is CASSLQVGYYGYTF. Written as DNA, the CDR3 is TGTGCCAGCAGTTTACAGGTCGGATACTATGGCTACACCTTC.

This clone is a singleton in its sample. The genes are TRBV30 and TRBJ2-7, with TRBD1 matching over 8 bases. This CDR3 region has 15 residues. The V gene's germline CDR1 is GTSNPN and CDR2 SVGIG (reference sequence). J gave up 4 bases and V 8 bases, and 16 bases lay outside the gene matches. The CDR3 protein is CAGGQEKGKGYEQYF. In DNA, the CDR3 is TGTGCCGGGGGACAGGAGAAAGGGAAAGGATACGAGCAGTACTTC.

This chain uses TRBV2 with TRBJ2-5; no firm D call. Germline V CDR1 and CDR2: SNHLY, FYNNEI. The CDR3 has 15 residues. With 6 bases removed from V and 5 bases from J, the gap between germline ends came to 19 bases. CDR3 sequence: CASRAMGTAVETQYF. CDR3 nucleotides: TGTGCCAGCAGAGCTATGGGCACGGCCGTGGAGACCCAGTACTTC.

Remarks on this clone: A read error may produce the germline difference seen at one junction end. The rearrangement joins TRBV6-1 to TRBJ1-5; perhaps TRBD1 as D (5 bases). The CDR3 loop spans 15 amino acids. Germline CDR1 MNHNS, CDR2 SASEGT. The CDR3 protein is CASNLQERSNQPRHF. The CDR3 nucleotides are TGTGCCAGCAACCTACAGGAACGGAGCAATCAGCCCCGGCATTTT.

The chain uses TRBV7-9 and TRBJ1-1; tentatively, D is TRBD1 (6 bases). Trimming cost V 2 bases and J 1 base, with 11 bases left between them. CDR1 and CDR2 from the germline V gene are SEHNR and FQNEAQ (reference sequence). The CDR3 is made up of 15 amino acids. The CDR3 sequence: CASSLRGGGNTEAFF. CDR3 in DNA: TGTGCCAGCAGCTTAAGAGGGGGGGGGAACACTGAAGCTTTCTTT. The complete variable domain, with remaining parts taken from reference TRBV7-9 and TRBJ1-1, reads DTGVSQNPRHKITKRGQNVTFRCDPISEHNRLYWYRQTLGQGPEFLTYFQNEAQLEKSRLLSDRFSAERPKGSFSTLEIQRTEQGDSAMYLCASSLRGGGNTEAFFGQGTRLTVV.

This chain joins TRBV19 and TRBJ2-2, with 10 bases aligning to TRBD1. Germline values: CDR1 LNHDA, CDR2 SQIVND (reference sequence). V shed 8 bases, J shed 6 bases, and the junction held 9 bases outside the gene matches. CDR3 length equals 15 residues. This CDR3 is CASLLTGGRPGELFF. The CDR3 nucleotides read TGTGCCAGTTTACTGACAGGGGGCCGACCCGGGGAGCTGTTTTTT.

This clone has more than one count but fewer than ten. The chain joins TRBV6-4 to TRBJ2-1; 10 nucleotides match TRBD2. V lost 0 bases and J lost 7; bases outside the gene matches: 0. The CDR3 is made up of 14 amino acids. CDR1 is MRHNA, CDR2 SNTAGT, per germline. The CDR3 loop is CASSDSTSGNEQFF. Here the CDR3 DNA reads TGTGCCAGCAGTGACTCGACTAGCGGGAATGAGCAGTTCTTC.

This sequence joins TRBV5-4 and TRBJ1-2; D is undetermined. Germline lookup yields CDR1 SGHNT and CDR2 YYREEE (reference sequence). The CDR3 totals 14 residues. Trimming took off 0 bases at V and 5 bases at J, with 11 bases between the two ends. The CDR3, as DNA: TGTGCCAGCAGCTTGGGCGGGTTTCTATATGGCTACACCTTC. Its protein is CASSLGGFLYGYTF.

The J gene is TRBJ2-1, the V gene TRBV19, with D possibly matching TRBD2 (6 bases). Germline CDR1 LNHDA, CDR2 SQIVND (reference sequence). The CDR3 sequence is 16 residues long. Trimming left V 0 bases short and J 4 bases short, with 13 bases between. The CDR3 nucleotides are TGTGCCAGTAGTATAGATGGGCGGGGTATGTACAATGAGCAGTTCTTC. Amino acid sequence: CASSIDGRGMYNEQFF.

This clone has a single count. This sequence joins TRBV15 and TRBJ2-5, with a tentative D call TRBD2 (6 bases). V was pared by 2 bases and J by 5 bases, with 12 bases between. Germline CDR1 and CDR2: LNHNV and YYDKDF (reference sequence). The CDR3 contains 14 residues. The CDR3: CATSRSTSPETQYF. For the CDR3, the DNA is TGTGCCACCAGCAGATCTACTAGCCCCGAGACCCAGTACTTC.

V is TRBV28 and J is TRBJ1-2; TRBD1 might be the D (5 bases). Germline V gene data show CDR1 as MDHEN and CDR2 as SYDVKM. The ends were cut back, 6 bases at V and 4 bases at J, with 9 bases in the middle. The CDR3 contains 12 residues. CDR3 in amino acids: CASSREGYGYTF. DNA of the CDR3: TGTGCCAGCAGCAGGGAGGGCTATGGCTACACCTTC.

This sequence joins TRBV2 and TRBJ2-3; TRBD2 aligns across 9 bases. The germline gives CDR1 SNHLY, CDR2 FYNNEI. Trimming removed 5 bases from V and 3 bases from J; junction bases left unmatched: 6. This CDR3 has 15 amino acids. The CDR3 coding sequence is TGTGCCAGCAGTCTTCGACTAGCGGATACAGATACGCAGTATTTT. This gives the protein CASSLRLADTDTQYF. The full variable domain, rest sourced from reference TRBV2 and TRBJ2-3, is EPEVTQTPSHQVTQMGQEVILRCVPISNHLYFYWYRQILGQKVEFLVSFYNNEISEKSEIFDDQFSVERPDGSNFTLKIRSTKLEDSAMYFCASSLRLADTDTQYFGPGTRLTVL.

The table lists this clone with a few counts. The genes are TRBV27 and TRBJ2-7; TRBD1 matches 7 bases. The V segment lost 6 bases and the J segment 4 bases; nucleotides outside the gene matches: 9. The CDR3 is 14 amino acids. In germline, CDR1 is MNHEY, CDR2 SMNVEV (reference sequence). As DNA, the CDR3 is TGTGCCAGCAGACTGACAGGGTTAGGTTACGAGCAGTACGTC. This translates into CASRLTGLGYEQYV.

In DNA, the CDR3 is TGTGCCAGCAGCTTAGTAGAGGCAGGGTCCTATGGCTACACCTTC. Its translation: CASSLVEAGSYGYTF. The chain is built from TRBV7-8 and TRBJ1-2; tentatively, D is TRBD1 (5 bases). V dropped 1 base and J dropped 4 bases, with 13 bases sitting between them. This CDR3 contains 15 residues. CDR1 and CDR2 from the germline V gene are SGHVS and FQNEAQ.

The V call is TRBV5-8, the J call TRBJ2-1, with 13 bases that match TRBD2. This CDR3 is 17 amino acids long. Germline V lookup: CDR1 SGHTS, CDR2 YDEGEE. J was trimmed by 5 bases and V by 2 bases; bases with no gene match: 7. CDR3 nucleotide sequence: TGTGCCAGCAGCTTCGGTACTAGCGGGAGGGGGCACAATGAGCAGTTCTTC. Protein product: CASSFGTSGRGHNEQFF.